The TCR beta chain under discussion was sequenced for a study of radiation and T cells in renal cell carcinoma. Overall study findings and caveats: Without pretreatment biopsies, baseline tumor clonotype presence was undetermined. In blood, top tumor clones expanded by 2 weeks, shrinking by 4.

The time point here: blood 4 weeks post-SBRT, at nephrectomy. Treatment reported: 15 Gy SBRT to primary tumor, nephrectomy 4 weeks later. The tumor was a clear cell renal cell carcinoma. Clones were read by immunoSEQ multiplex PCR, and TCRdb kept only the in-frame ones, dropping some. The data hold approximately 29,000 clones, with roughly 80% observed a single time. The ends were cut back, 4 bases at V and 2 bases at J, with 12 bases in the middle. CDR3 length: 14 amino acids. Germline V gives CDR1 MNHEY, CDR2 SMNVEV (reference sequence). Note on this clone: Its antigen is undetermined.

The TCR was taken from a man aged 55 to 70 with renal cell carcinoma. This sequence joins TRBV27 and TRBJ2-7; unclear D gene. The sequencing here drew on blood, taken from a patient whose treatment included radiotherapy and nephrectomy. The CDR3 sequence: CASSWLGRTYEQYF. The CDR3 DNA sequence: TGTGCCAGCAGTTGGTTAGGCAGAACCTACGAGCAGTACTTC.